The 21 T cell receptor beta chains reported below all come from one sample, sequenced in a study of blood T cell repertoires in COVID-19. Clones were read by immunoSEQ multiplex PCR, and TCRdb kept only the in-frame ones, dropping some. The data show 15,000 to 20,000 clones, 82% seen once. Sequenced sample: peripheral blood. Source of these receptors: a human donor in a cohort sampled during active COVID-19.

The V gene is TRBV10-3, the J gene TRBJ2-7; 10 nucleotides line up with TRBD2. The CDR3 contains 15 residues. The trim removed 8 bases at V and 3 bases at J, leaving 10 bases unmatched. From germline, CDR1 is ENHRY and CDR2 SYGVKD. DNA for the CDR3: TGTGCCATCGGAGTGGAACTAGCGGGGATCTACGAGCAGTACTTC. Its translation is CAIGVELAGIYEQYF.

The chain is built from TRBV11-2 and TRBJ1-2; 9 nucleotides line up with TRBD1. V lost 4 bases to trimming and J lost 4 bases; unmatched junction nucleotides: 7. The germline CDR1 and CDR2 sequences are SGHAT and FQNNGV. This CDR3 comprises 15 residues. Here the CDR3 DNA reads TGTGCCAGCAGCTCGATAACAGGGGGCCCCTATGGCTACACCTTC. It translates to CASSSITGGPYGYTF.

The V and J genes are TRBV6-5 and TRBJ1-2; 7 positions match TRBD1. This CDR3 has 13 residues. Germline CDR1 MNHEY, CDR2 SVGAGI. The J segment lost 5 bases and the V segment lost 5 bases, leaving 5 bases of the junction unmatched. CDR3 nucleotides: TGTGCCAGCAGTAGGGACAGCGTATATGGCTACACCTTC. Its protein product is CASSRDSVYGYTF.

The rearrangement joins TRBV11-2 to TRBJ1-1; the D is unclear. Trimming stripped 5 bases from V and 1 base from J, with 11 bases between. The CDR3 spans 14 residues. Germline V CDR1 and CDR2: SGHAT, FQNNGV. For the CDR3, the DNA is TGTGCCAGCAGCCTGCCCCGGGGGAACACTGAAGCTTTCTTT. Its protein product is CASSLPRGNTEAFF.

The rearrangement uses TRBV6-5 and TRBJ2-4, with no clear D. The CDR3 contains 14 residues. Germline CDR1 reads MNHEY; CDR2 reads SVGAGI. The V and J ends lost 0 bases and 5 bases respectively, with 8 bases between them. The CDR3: CASSYSNEENIQYF. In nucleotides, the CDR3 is TGTGCCAGCAGTTACTCGAATGAGGAAAACATTCAGTACTTC.

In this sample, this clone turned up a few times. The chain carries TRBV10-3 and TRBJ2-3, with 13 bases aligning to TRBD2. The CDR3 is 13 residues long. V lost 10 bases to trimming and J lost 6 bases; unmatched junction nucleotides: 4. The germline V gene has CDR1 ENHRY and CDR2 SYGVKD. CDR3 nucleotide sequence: TGTGCCACCTTACTAGCGGGAGGGGATACGCAGTATTTT. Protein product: CATLLAGGDTQYF.

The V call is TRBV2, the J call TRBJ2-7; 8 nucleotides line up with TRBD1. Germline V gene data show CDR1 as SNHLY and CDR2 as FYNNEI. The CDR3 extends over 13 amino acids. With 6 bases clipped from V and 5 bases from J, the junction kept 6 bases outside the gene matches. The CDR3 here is CASSPTGVHEQYF. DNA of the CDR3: TGTGCCAGCAGCCCGACAGGGGTCCACGAGCAGTACTTC.

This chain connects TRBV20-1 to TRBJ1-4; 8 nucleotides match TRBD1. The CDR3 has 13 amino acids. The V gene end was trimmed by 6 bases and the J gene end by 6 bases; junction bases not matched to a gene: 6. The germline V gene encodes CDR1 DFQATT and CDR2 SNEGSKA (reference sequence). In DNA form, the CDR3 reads TGCAGTGCGAGTCAGGGGGCTTATGAAAAACTGTTTTTT. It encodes CSASQGAYEKLFF.

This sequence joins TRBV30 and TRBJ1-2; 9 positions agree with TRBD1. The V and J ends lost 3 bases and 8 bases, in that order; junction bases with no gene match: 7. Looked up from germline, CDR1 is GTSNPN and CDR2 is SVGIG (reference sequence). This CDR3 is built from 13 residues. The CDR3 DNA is TGTGCCTGGAGGGTACAGGGGGCGGGGGGCTACACCTTC. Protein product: CAWRVQGAGGYTF.

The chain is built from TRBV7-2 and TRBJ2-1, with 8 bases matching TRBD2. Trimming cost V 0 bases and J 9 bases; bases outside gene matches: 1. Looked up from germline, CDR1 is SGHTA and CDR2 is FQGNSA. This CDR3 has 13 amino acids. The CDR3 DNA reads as TGTGCCAGCAGCTTAGCAGCGGGAGTTGAGCAGTTCTTC. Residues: CASSLAAGVEQFF.

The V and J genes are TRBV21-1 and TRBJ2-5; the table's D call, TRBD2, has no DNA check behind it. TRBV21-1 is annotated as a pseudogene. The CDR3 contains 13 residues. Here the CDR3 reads CASSSGGEETQYF. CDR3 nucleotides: TGTGCCAGCAGCTCGGGGGGCGAAGAGACCCAGTACTTC.

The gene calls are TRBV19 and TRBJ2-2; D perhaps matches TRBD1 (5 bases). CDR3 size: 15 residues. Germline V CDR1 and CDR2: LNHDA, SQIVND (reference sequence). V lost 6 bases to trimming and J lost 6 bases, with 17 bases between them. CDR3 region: CASSLATVGPGELFF. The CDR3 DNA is TGTGCCAGTAGCTTGGCGACGGTGGGGCCCGGGGAGCTGTTTTTT.

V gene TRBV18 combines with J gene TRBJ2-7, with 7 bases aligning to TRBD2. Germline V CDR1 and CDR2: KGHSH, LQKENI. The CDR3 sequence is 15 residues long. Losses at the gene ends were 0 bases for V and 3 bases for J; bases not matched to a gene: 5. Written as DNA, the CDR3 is TGTGCCAGCTCACCACCAGCGGGATCCCTCTACGAGCAGTACTTC. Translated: CASSPPAGSLYEQYF.

In DNA form, the CDR3 reads TGTGCCAGTAGTATAGATCTTAGCAATGAGCAGTTCTTC. Protein: CASSIDLSNEQFF. The chain combines TRBV19 with TRBJ2-1; D remains unclear. This CDR3 comprises 13 residues. In germline, CDR1 is LNHDA, CDR2 SQIVND (reference sequence). The V gene lost 0 bases and the J gene lost 6 bases, with 6 bases spanning the gap.

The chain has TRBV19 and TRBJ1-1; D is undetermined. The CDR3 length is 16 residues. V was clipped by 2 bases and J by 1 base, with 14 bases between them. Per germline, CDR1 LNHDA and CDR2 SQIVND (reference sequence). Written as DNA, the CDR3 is TGTGCCAGTAGTATACCCGTGGGCCGATGGAACACTGAAGCTTTCTTT. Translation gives CASSIPVGRWNTEAFF.

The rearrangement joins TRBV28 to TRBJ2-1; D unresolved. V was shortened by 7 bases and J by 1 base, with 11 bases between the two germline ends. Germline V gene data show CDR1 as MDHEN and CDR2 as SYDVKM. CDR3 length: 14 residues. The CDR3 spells CASTLTLSYNEQFF. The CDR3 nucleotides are TGTGCCAGCACCTTGACACTTTCCTACAATGAGCAGTTCTTC.

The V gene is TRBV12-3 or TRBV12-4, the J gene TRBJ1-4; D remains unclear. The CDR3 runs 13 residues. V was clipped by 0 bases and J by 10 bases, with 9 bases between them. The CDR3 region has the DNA TGTGCCAGCAGTTTAGCGCGGGCGGGAAAACTGTTTTTT. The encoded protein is CASSLARAGKLFF.

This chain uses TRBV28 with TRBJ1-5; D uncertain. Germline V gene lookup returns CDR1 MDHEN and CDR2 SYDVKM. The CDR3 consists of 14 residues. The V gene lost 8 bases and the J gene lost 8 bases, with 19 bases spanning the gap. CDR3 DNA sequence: TGTGCCAGCCGACGGCGGTCCCCCTATGAGCCCCAGCATTTT. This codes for CASRRRSPYEPQHF.

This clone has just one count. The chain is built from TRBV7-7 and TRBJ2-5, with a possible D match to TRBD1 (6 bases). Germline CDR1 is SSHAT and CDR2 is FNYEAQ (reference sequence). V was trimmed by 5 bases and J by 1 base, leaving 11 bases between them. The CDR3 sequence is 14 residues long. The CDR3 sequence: CASSQGTLQETQYF. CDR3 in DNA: TGTGCCAGCAGCCAAGGGACACTCCAAGAGACCCAGTACTTC. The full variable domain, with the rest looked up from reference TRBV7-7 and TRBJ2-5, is GAGVSQSPRYKVTKRGQDVTLRCDPISSHATLYWYQQALGQGPEFLTYFNYEAQPDKSGLPSDRFSAERPEGSISTLTIQRTEQRDSAMYRCASSQGTLQETQYFGPGTRLLVL.

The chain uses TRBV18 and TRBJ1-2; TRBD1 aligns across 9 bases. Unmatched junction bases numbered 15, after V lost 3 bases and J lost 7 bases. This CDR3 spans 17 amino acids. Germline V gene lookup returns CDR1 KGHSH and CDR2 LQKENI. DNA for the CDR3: TGTGCCAGCTCACCGGAGGGACAGGGATCGTTGTTAGGTGGCTACACCTTC. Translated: CASSPEGQGSLLGGYTF. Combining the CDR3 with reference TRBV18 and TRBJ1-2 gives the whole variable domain NAGVMQNPRHLVRRRGQEARLRCSPMKGHSHVYWYRQLPEEGLKFMVYLQKENIIDESGMPKERFSAEFPKEGPSILRIQQVVRGDSAAYFCASSPEGQGSLLGGYTFGSGTRLTVV.

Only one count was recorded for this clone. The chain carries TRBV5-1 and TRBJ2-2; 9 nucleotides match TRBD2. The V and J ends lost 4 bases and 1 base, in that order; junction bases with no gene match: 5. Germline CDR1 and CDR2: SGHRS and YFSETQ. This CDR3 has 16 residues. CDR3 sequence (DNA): TGCGCCAGCAGCGTACAGACTAGCGGGAACACCGGGGAGCTGTTTTTT. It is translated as CASSVQTSGNTGELFF.